This passage covers 9 T cell receptor beta chains from one sample sequenced in a study of T cell responses to AZD1222 COVID-19 vaccine. Clones were read by immunoSEQ multiplex PCR, and TCRdb kept only the in-frame ones, dropping some. The sample has about 110,000 clones; around 93% are singletons. The material sequenced was peripheral blood, taken on day 0 of AZD1222 vaccination. These receptors were obtained from an adult in good health.

The chain carries TRBV6-1 and TRBJ1-5; tentative D call: TRBD1 (6 bases). V lost 2 bases and J lost 6, with 8 bases in between. The V gene's germline CDR1 is MNHNS and CDR2 SASEGT. The CDR3 extends over 13 amino acids. CDR3 coding DNA: TGTGCCAGCAGTGAACAGGGGCTTCAGCCCCAGCATTTT. Amino acid sequence: CASSEQGLQPQHF.

In its sample, this clone was seen once. The chain links TRBV21-1 to TRBJ1-5; whether TRBD1, the table's D call, matches the DNA was not checked. TRBV21-1 is a pseudogene locus. This CDR3 spans 16 amino acids. CDR3 loop: CASSRTEKYSNQPQHF. The CDR3, as DNA: TGTGCCAGCAGTCGGACAGAAAAATATAGCAATCAGCCCCAGCATTTT.

This chain joins TRBV11-2 and TRBJ1-5; 7 bases are a match to TRBD1. The V segment lost 5 bases and the J segment 2 bases; nucleotides outside the gene matches: 0. This CDR3 is 13 amino acids long. Germline V lookup: CDR1 SGHAT, CDR2 FQNNGV. The CDR3 loop reads CASSQGGNQPQHF. The DNA of the CDR3 is TGTGCCAGCAGCCAGGGGGGCAATCAGCCCCAGCATTTT. The entire variable domain, with the rest obtained from reference TRBV11-2 and TRBJ1-5, is as follows: EAGVAQSPRYKIIEKRQSVAFWCNPISGHATLYWYQQILGQGPKLLIQFQNNGVVDDSQLPKDRFSAERLKGVDSTLKIQPAKLEDSAVYLCASSQGGNQPQHFGDGTRLSIL.

This chain connects TRBV7-2 to TRBJ1-1; 9 positions match TRBD1. V shed 2 bases and J 1 base; nucleotides not matched to a gene: 2. Per germline, CDR1 SGHTA and CDR2 FQGNSA. The CDR3 is 15 amino acids. CDR3 sequence (DNA): TGTGCCAGCAGCTTACAACAGGGGGCGAACACTGAAGCTTTCTTT. This sequence encodes CASSLQQGANTEAFF.

The CDR3 DNA reads TGCGCCAGCAGCCCTGGGGGCTCCTACGAGCAGTACTTC. This sequence encodes CASSPGGSYEQYF. The chain recombines TRBV5-1 with TRBJ2-7; either TRBD1 or TRBD2 may supply D (5 bases each). Germline CDR1 SGHRS, CDR2 YFSETQ. CDR3 length: 13 amino acids. V dropped 4 bases and J dropped 0 bases, with 8 bases sitting between them. The whole variable domain, filled in from reference TRBV5-1 and TRBJ2-7, reads KAGVTQTPRYLIKTRGQQVTLSCSPISGHRSVSWYQQTPGQGLQFLFEYFSETQRNKGNFPGRFSGRQFSNSRSEMNVSTLELGDSALYLCASSPGGSYEQYFGPGTRLTVT.

This clone has just one count. The chain joins TRBV14 to TRBJ1-1, with 7 bases aligning to TRBD1. The germline V gene encodes CDR1 SGHDN and CDR2 FVKESK. V lost 5 bases, J lost 1 base, and 7 bases stayed unmatched. The CDR3 has 15 residues. The CDR3 here is CASSTYRGRNTEAFF. The CDR3 nucleotides are TGTGCCAGCAGCACGTACAGGGGCCGGAACACTGAAGCTTTCTTT.

The rearrangement uses TRBV3-1 (or the pseudogene TRBV3-2) and TRBJ1-4; D not resolved. The CDR3 loop spans 16 amino acids. Germline assignment: CDR1 LGHDT and CDR2 YNNKEL (reference sequence). Trimming took 0 bases from V and 0 from J, leaving 8 bases between them. The CDR3 is CASSQDLAATNEKLFF. The CDR3 DNA reads as TGTGCCAGCAGCCAAGATCTGGCAGCAACTAATGAAAAACTGTTTTTT.

V gene TRBV30 combines with J gene TRBJ1-1; D not certain. V was clipped by 5 bases and J by 1 base, with 11 bases between them. The CDR3 sequence is 13 residues long. The V gene's germline CDR1 is GTSNPN and CDR2 SVGIG (reference sequence). CDR3 sequence reads: CAWETHENTEAFF. The CDR3 nucleotides read TGTGCCTGGGAGACCCACGAGAACACTGAAGCTTTCTTT.

The chain uses TRBV9 and TRBJ2-3, with 8 bases lining up with TRBD2. The CDR3 covers 16 residues. Germline loops: CDR1 SGDLS, CDR2 YYNGEE. V lost 4 bases to trimming and J lost 6 bases; unmatched junction nucleotides: 13. CDR3 DNA sequence: TGTGCCAGCAGCACCGAGCGGGGGAGCAGAGGTGATACGCAGTATTTT. Its protein is CASSTERGSRGDTQYF.